These 21 T cell receptor beta chains share one sample of origin, sequenced in a study of OX40 agonist ivuxolimab in advanced cancers. Assay: immunoSEQ multiplex PCR; the TCRdb copy retains only in-frame clones and omits some. This sample has approximately 65,000 clones; more than 85% occur once, and the top ten carry 0.5% to 0.75%. The sample here was CD4+ or CD8+ T cells sorted from blood, taken in a trial of the OX40 agonist ivuxolimab. These TCRs come from an adult with an advanced solid tumor such as melanoma, head and neck, liver or kidney cancer.

The V and J genes are TRBV5-4 and TRBJ1-1; TRBD1 matches at 7 bases. This CDR3 contains 14 residues. With 4 bases clipped from V and 2 bases from J, the junction kept 5 bases outside the gene matches. Germline V lookup: CDR1 SGHNT, CDR2 YYREEE (reference sequence). CDR3: CASSPTGSNTEAFF. CDR3 bases: TGTGCCAGCAGCCCGACAGGGTCTAACACTGAAGCTTTCTTT.

The chain joins TRBV5-1 to TRBJ2-7, with 13 positions matching TRBD2. Germline V gene data show CDR1 as SGHRS and CDR2 as YFSETQ. J gave up 3 bases and V 4 bases, and 4 bases lay outside the gene matches. The length of the CDR3 is 15 residues. The CDR3 sequence is CASSPGLAGLYEQYF. CDR3 coding DNA: TGCGCCAGCAGCCCGGGACTAGCGGGACTCTACGAGCAGTACTTC.

This chain links TRBV21-1 with TRBJ2-7. TRBV21-1 is an annotated pseudogene. CDR3 length: 16 amino acids. The CDR3 spells CASSNQPWDLSYEQYF. The CDR3, as DNA: TGTGCCAGCAGCAACCAACCCTGGGACCTCTCCTACGAGCAGTACTTC.

The chain carries TRBV19 and TRBJ1-2; 8 positions match TRBD1. The CDR3 has 15 amino acids. The germline V gene encodes CDR1 LNHDA and CDR2 SQIVND (reference sequence). J lost 4 bases, V lost 4 bases, and 8 bases had no gene match. CDR3 DNA sequence: TGTGCCAGTAGTACGCCAAGGACAGGGTCCTATGGCTACACCTTC. Amino acid sequence: CASSTPRTGSYGYTF.

The chain carries TRBV19 and TRBJ2-4, with TRBD2 matching over 10 bases. Germline V gives CDR1 LNHDA, CDR2 SQIVND (reference sequence). V lost 5 bases, J lost 0 bases, and 7 bases stayed unmatched. CDR3 size: 17 residues. CDR3 protein: CASSARTSGEAKNIQYF. CDR3 nucleotides: TGTGCCAGTAGTGCCCGCACTAGCGGGGAAGCCAAAAACATTCAGTACTTC.

This clone was seen only a few times. The chain is built from TRBV6-4 and TRBJ2-7; D is possibly TRBD2 (6 bases). The CDR3 covers 15 residues. V was cut by 9 bases and J by 3 bases, with 21 bases left in between. Germline V lookup: CDR1 MRHNA, CDR2 SNTAGT. The CDR3 sequence: CARLRGRRTDYEQYF. CDR3 bases: TGTGCCAGGTTAAGAGGGAGGAGAACGGACTACGAGCAGTACTTC.

The J gene is TRBJ2-5, the V gene TRBV11-2; TRBD2 aligns across 9 bases. Germline-derived CDR1 and CDR2 are SGHAT and FQNNGV. Trimming cost V 8 bases and J 1 base; bases outside gene matches: 5. The CDR3 sequence is 14 residues long. The CDR3 here is CASEASGAQETQYF. CDR3 nucleotides: TGTGCCAGCGAGGCTAGCGGGGCCCAAGAGACCCAGTACTTC.

J is TRBJ2-3 and V is TRBV11-2; the match to TRBD2 covers 9 bases. Germline V gives CDR1 SGHAT, CDR2 FQNNGV. V shed 5 bases, J shed 4 bases, and the junction held 7 bases outside the gene matches. This CDR3 is built from 15 residues. In nucleotides, the CDR3 is TGTGCCAGCAGCCCTCCGGCTAGCGGGGCAGATACGCAGTATTTT. As protein: CASSPPASGADTQYF.

This clone was seen just once. This chain links TRBV6-1 with TRBJ2-3, with TRBD1 identical over 7 bases. CDR1 is MNHNS, CDR2 SASEGT, per germline. The CDR3 is 14 amino acids. This CDR3 reads CAAKGQYGTDTQYF. The CDR3, as DNA: TGTGCAGCAAAGGGACAGTACGGCACAGATACGCAGTATTTT.

This clone was recorded once. The V and J genes are TRBV23-1 and TRBJ1-2; 7 bases line up with TRBD1. Being an ORF, TRBV23-1 has a function that is uncertain. This CDR3 has 14 amino acids. With V trimmed by 4 bases and J by 0 bases, 2 bases remained unmatched. DNA for the CDR3: TGCGCCAGCAGTCCCGGGACAGCTAACTATGGCTACACCTTC. It yields the protein CASSPGTANYGYTF.

The J gene is TRBJ2-5, the V gene TRBV7-9, with D uncertain. CDR3 length: 16 residues. The germline V gene encodes CDR1 SEHNR and CDR2 FQNEAQ (reference sequence). The V end lost 1 base, the J end lost 2 bases, and 14 bases lay between the germline ends. The DNA for the CDR3 is TGTGCCAGCAGCTTAGTTCGACCCGTGGGGCAAGAGACCCAGTACTTC. It codes for CASSLVRPVGQETQYF.

J is TRBJ2-3 and V is TRBV6-5, with D hard to call. Trimming left V 0 bases short and J 2 bases short, with 9 bases between. Germline V lookup: CDR1 MNHEY, CDR2 SVGAGI. CDR3 size: 15 residues. CDR3 protein: CASSYSIGVTDTQYF. In DNA, the CDR3 is TGTGCCAGCAGTTACTCGATCGGAGTCACAGATACGCAGTATTTT.

The rearrangement joins TRBV5-6 to TRBJ1-2, with D unclear. Germline assignment: CDR1 SGHDT and CDR2 YYEEEE. Trimming cost V 4 bases and J 0 bases, with 7 bases left between them. The CDR3 spans 13 residues. The CDR3 DNA reads TGTGCCAGCAGCCCCTATACTAACTATGGCTACACCTTC. As protein: CASSPYTNYGYTF.

This clone was observed a single time. The chain combines TRBV6-6 with TRBJ2-2; D perhaps matches TRBD2 (5 bases). Trimming removed 4 bases from V and 6 bases from J, with 12 bases in between. Germline loops: CDR1 MNHNY, CDR2 SVGAGI (reference sequence). There are 14 residues in the CDR3. The CDR3 bases are TGTGCCAGCAGTTTATCGGCCGGGGCCGGGGAGCTGTTTTTT. Protein product: CASSLSAGAGELFF.

This clone was seen just once. V and J are TRBV29-1 and TRBJ2-5, with TRBD2 matching over 11 bases. V lost 8 bases, J lost 0 bases, and 5 bases stayed unmatched. The length of the CDR3 is 14 residues. Per the germline V gene, CDR1 is SQVTM and CDR2 is ANQGSEA. CDR3 bases: TGCAGCATCACTAGCGGGGGCTACCAAGAGACCCAGTACTTC. Protein product: CSITSGGYQETQYF.

This chain links TRBV5-5 with TRBJ1-1, with 11 bases matching TRBD1. Trimming at V came to 4 bases and at J to 1 base, leaving 6 bases not matched to a gene. Germline lookup yields CDR1 SGHKS and CDR2 YYEKEE (reference sequence). CDR3 size: 16 residues. The DNA of the CDR3 is TGTGCCAGCAGCCCCGGACAGGGGGCGACGAACACTGAAGCTTTCTTT. This sequence encodes CASSPGQGATNTEAFF.

The chain links TRBV10-3 to TRBJ1-2, with no clear D. Germline V gives CDR1 ENHRY, CDR2 SYGVKD. V lost 0 bases, J lost 8 bases, and 10 bases lay in between. The CDR3 consists of 13 residues. CDR3 nucleotides: TGTGCCATCAGTGAGTCGGCTGGGCCCGGCTACACCTTC. It codes for CAISESAGPGYTF.

The genes are TRBV25-1 and TRBJ1-4; no firm D call. Trimming pared 6 bases from V and 2 bases from J, leaving 10 bases between. The CDR3 loop spans 14 amino acids. Per the germline V gene, CDR1 is MGHDK and CDR2 is SYGVNS. The CDR3 reads CASSQGNTNEKLFF. DNA of the CDR3: TGTGCCAGCAGCCAAGGGAACACTAATGAAAAACTGTTTTTT.

V and J are TRBV5-1 and TRBJ1-5; D perhaps matches TRBD1 (6 bases). The CDR3 loop spans 14 amino acids. V was shortened by 0 bases and J by 7 bases, with 11 bases between the two germline ends. Looked up from germline, CDR1 is SGHRS and CDR2 is YFSETQ. Written as DNA, the CDR3 is TGCGCCAGCAGCTTGGTGGGGGCGGAACAGCCCCAGCATTTT. Amino acids: CASSLVGAEQPQHF.

The chain joins TRBV7-9 to TRBJ2-2; no definite D call. The V end was cut by 5 bases, the J end by 8 bases, with 24 bases between. The length of the CDR3 is 17 residues. Germline CDR1 SEHNR, CDR2 FQNEAQ (reference sequence). The CDR3 protein is CASSLYTLATQVGELFF. The CDR3 bases are TGTGCCAGCAGCCTTTACACTTTAGCTACCCAGGTGGGGGAGCTGTTTTTT.

J is TRBJ2-5 and V is TRBV11-2; TRBD2 matches 8 bases. TRBJ2-7 matches the DNA end more closely, so the J call is doubtful. This CDR3 comprises 12 residues. CDR1 is SGHAT and CDR2 is FQNNGV in the germline V gene. CDR3 in DNA: TGTGCCAGCAGCTTTAGCGGGGTCGAGCAGTACTTC. It is translated as CASSFSGVEQYF.